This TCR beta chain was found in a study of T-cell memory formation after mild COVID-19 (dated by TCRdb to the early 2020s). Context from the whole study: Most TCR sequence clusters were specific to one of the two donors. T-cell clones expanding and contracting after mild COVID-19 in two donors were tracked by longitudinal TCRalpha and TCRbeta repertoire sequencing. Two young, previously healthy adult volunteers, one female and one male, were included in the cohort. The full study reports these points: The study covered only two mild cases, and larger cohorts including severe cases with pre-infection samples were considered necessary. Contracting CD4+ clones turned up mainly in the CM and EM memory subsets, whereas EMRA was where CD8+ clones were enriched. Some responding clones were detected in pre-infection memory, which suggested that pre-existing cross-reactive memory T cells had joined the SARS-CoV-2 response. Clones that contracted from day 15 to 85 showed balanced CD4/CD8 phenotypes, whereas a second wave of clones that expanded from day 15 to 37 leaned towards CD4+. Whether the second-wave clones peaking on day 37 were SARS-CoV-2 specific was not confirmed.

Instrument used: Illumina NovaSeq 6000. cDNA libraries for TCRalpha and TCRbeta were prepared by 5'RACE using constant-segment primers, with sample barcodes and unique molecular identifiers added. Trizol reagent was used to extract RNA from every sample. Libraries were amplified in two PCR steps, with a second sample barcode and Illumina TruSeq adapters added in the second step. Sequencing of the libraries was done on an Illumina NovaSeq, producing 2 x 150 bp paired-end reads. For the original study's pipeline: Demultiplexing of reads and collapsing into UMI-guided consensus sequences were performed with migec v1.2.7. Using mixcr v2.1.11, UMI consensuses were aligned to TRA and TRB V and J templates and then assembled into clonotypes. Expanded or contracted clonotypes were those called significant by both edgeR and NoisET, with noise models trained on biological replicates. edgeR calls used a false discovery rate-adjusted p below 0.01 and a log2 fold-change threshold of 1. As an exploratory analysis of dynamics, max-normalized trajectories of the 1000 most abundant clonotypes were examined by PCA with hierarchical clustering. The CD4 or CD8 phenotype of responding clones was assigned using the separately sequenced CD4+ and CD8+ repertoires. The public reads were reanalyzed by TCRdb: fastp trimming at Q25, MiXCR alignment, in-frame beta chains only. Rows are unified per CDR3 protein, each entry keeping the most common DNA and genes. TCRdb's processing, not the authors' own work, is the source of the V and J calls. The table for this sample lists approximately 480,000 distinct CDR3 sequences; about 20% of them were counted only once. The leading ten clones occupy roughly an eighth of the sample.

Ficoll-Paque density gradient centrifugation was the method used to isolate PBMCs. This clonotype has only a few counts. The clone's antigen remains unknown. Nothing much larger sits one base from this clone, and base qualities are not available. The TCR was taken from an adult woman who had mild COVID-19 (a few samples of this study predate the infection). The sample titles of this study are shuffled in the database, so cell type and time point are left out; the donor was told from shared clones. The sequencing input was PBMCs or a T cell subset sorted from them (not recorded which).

In nucleotide form, the sequence is TGTGCCAGCAGCTTAGTGGCGCAGAGATTCAATCAGCCCCAGCATTTT. It encodes CASSLVAQRFNQPQHF. This chain is built from TRBV7-8 and TRBJ1-5, with the D segment identity uncertain. Sequences SGHVS (CDR1) and FQNEAQ (CDR2) are obtained from the germline V gene. V and J lose 1 base and 3 bases, and a span of 13 bases separates them. The CDR3 spans 16 residues, from the cysteine through the phenylalanine. Of all the DNA, just the CDR3 is kept, 48 bases in frame from base 1.